This TCR beta chain derives from a study of shared clonotypes between healthy human individuals. Study results and limitations: Naive CD4 clonotypes were shared across several donors at 4.5% to 6.5%.

V lost 2 bases and J 1 base, leaving 8 bases between the germline ends. CDR3 length: 14 amino acids. The germline V gene has CDR1 KGHSH and CDR2 LQKENI. Assay runs were performed at deep level. Some 32,000 T cell genomes, or roughly 200 ng DNA, went into the sorted-subset replicate PCRs. Per the original data handling: Without quality scores, immunoSEQ junctional reads could not be filtered like full-length reads. Produced via immunoSEQ multiplex PCR; TCRdb's table is partial and in-frame only. V and J calls plus clone size are reproduced from that table; the DNA served to infer D and trimming. The sample holds roughly 2 million clones; approximately 96% are singletons and the top ten take over 0.1%. As regards this clone: Antigen: not known.

What was sequenced was naive CD4+ T cells sorted from blood. Subset noted: CD45RA+ positively selected. The V and J genes are TRBV18 and TRBJ1-1; no clear D. The sequence was collected from a man between 18 and 29 years old in good health. CDR3 in DNA: TGTGCCAGCTCACCAATCGCCCAGAACACTGAAGCTTTCTTT. It encodes CASSPIAQNTEAFF.